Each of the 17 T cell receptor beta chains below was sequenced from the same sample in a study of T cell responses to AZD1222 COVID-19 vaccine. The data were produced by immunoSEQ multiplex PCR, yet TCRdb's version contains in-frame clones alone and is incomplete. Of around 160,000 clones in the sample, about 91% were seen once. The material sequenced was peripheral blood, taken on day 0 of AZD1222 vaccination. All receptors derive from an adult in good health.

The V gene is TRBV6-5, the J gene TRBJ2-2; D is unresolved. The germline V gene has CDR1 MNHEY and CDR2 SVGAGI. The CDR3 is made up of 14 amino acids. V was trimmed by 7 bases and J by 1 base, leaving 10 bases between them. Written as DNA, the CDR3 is TGTGCCAGCACTAGGAGCCGGAACACCGGGGAGCTGTTTTTT. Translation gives CASTRSRNTGELFF.

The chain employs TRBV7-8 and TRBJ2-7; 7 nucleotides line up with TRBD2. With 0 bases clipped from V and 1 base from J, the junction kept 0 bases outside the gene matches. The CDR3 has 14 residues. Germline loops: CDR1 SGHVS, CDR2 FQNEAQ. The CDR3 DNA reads TGTGCCAGCAGCTTAGCGGGGGGGTCCTACGAGCAGTACTTC. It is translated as CASSLAGGSYEQYF. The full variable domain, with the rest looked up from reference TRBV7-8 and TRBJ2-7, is GAGVSQSPRYKVAKRGQDVALRCDPISGHVSLFWYQQALGQGPEFLTYFQNEAQLDKSGLPSDRFFAERPEGSVSTLKIQRTQQEDSAVYLCASSLAGGSYEQYFGPGTRLTVT.

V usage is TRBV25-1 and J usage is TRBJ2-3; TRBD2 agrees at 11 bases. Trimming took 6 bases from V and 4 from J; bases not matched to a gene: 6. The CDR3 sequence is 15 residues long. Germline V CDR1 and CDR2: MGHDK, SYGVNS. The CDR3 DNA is TGTGCCAGCAGCGATAGCGGGGGGGCTGCAGATACGCAGTATTTT. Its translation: CASSDSGGAADTQYF. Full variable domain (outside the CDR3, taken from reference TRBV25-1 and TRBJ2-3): EADIYQTPRYLVIGTGKKITLECSQTMGHDKMYWYQQDPGMELHLIHYSYGVNSTEKGDLSSESTVSRIRTEHFPLTLESARPSHTSQYLCASSDSGGAADTQYFGPGTRLTVL.

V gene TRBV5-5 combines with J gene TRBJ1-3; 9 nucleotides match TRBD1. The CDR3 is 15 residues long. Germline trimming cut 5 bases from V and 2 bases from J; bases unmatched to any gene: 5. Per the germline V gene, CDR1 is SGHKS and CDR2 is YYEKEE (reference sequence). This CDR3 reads CASSPGTGTGNTIYF. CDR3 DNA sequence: TGTGCCAGCAGTCCCGGGACAGGGACTGGAAACACCATATATTTT.

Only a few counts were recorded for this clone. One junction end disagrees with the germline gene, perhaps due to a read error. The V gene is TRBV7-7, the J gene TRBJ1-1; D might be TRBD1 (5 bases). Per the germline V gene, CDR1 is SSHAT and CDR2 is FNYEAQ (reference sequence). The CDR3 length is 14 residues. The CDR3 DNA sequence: TGTGCTAGCAGCCCGGGGGGTCGGCACACTGAAGCTTTCTTT. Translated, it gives CASSPGGRHTEAFF.

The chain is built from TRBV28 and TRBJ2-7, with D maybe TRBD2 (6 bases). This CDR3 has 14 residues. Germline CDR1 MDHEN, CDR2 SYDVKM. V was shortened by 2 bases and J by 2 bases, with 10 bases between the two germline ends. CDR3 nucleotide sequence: TGTGCCAGCAGTTTACGGGGGTCGCCCTACGAGCAGTACTTC. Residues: CASSLRGSPYEQYF.

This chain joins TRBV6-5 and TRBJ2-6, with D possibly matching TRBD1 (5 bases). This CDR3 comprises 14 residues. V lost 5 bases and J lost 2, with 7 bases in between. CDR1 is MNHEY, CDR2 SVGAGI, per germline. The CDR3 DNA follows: TGTGCCAGCAGTATCAGGGCTGGGGCCAACGTCCTGACTTTC. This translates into CASSIRAGANVLTF.

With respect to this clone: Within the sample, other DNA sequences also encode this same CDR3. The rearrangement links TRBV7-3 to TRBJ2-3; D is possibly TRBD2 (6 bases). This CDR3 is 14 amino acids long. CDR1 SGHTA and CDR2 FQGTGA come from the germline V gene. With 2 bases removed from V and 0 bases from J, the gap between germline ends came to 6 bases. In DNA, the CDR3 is TGTGCCAGCAGCTTAGGGACTAGCACAGATACGCAGTATTTT. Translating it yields CASSLGTSTDTQYF.

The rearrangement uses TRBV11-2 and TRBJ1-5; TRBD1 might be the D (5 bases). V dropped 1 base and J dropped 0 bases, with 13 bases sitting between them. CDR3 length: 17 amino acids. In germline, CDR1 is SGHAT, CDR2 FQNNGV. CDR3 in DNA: TGTGCCAGCAGCTTAGGGGGCAGTCTCTATAGCAATCAGCCCCAGCATTTT. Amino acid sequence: CASSLGGSLYSNQPQHF. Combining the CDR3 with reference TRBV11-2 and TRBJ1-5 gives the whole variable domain EAGVAQSPRYKIIEKRQSVAFWCNPISGHATLYWYQQILGQGPKLLIQFQNNGVVDDSQLPKDRFSAERLKGVDSTLKIQPAKLEDSAVYLCASSLGGSLYSNQPQHFGDGTRLSIL.

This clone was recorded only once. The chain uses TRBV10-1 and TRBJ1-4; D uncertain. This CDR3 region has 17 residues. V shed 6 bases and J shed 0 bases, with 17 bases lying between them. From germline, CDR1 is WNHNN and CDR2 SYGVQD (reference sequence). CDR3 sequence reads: CASSPMQEDATNEKLFF. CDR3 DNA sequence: TGCGCCAGCAGCCCAATGCAGGAGGATGCAACTAATGAAAAACTGTTTTTT.

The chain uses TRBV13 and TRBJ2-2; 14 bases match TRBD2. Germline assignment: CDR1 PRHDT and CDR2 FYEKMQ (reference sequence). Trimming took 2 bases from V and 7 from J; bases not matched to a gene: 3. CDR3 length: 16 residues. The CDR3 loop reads CASSLRTSGGNGELFF. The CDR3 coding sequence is TGTGCCAGCAGCTTAAGGACTAGCGGGGGGAACGGGGAGCTGTTTTTT. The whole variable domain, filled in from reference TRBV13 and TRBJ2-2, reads AAGVIQSPRHLIKEKRETATLKCYPIPRHDTVYWYQQGPGQDPQFLISFYEKMQSDKGSIPDRFSAQQFSDYHSELNMSSLELGDSALYFCASSLRTSGGNGELFFGEGSRLTVL.

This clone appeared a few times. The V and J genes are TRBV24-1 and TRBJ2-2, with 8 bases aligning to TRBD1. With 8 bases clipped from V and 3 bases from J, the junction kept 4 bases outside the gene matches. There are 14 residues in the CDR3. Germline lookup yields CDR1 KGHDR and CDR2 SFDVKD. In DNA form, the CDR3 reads TGTGCCACCATGAGGGGACAGGACACCGGGGAGCTGTTTTTT. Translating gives CATMRGQDTGELFF.

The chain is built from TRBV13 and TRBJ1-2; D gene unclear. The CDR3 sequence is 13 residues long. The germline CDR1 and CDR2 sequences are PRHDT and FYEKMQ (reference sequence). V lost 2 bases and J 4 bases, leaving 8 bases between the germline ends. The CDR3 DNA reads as TGTGCCAGCAGCTTACAAGGTCTCTATGGCTACACCTTC. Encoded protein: CASSLQGLYGYTF.

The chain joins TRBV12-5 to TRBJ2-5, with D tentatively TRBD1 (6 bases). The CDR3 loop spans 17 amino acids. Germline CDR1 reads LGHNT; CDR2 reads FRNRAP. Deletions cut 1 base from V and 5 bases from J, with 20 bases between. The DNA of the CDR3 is TGTGCTAGTGGTTTGGCATTCTCAGGGGATGTAGAGGAGACCCAGTACTTC. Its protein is CASGLAFSGDVEETQYF.

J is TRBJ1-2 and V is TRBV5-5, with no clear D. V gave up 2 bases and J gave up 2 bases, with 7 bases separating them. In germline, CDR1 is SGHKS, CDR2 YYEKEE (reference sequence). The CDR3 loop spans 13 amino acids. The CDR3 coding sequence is TGTGCCAGCAGCTTTGACGGAAACTATGGCTACACCTTC. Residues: CASSFDGNYGYTF.

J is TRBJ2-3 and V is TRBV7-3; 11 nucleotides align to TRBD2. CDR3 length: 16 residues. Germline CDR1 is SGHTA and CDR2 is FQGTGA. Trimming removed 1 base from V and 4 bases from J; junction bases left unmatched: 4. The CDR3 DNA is TGTGCCAGCAGCTTAAATAGCGGGGGGGCCCCAGATACGCAGTATTTT. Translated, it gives CASSLNSGGAPDTQYF.

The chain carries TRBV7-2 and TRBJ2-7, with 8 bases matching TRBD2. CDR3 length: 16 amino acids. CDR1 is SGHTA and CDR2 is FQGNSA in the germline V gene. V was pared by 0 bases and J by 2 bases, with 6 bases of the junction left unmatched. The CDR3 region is CASSLASGGLTYEQYF. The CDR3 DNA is TGTGCCAGCAGCTTAGCAAGCGGGGGCCTGACCTACGAGCAGTACTTC.